One and the same sample provided the 27 T cell receptor beta chains below, sequenced in a study of T cell repertoires in cytomegalovirus infection. MiXCR, run by TCRdb on the reads, gives a single entry per CDR3 protein. Of under 200,000 distinct CDR3 sequences in the sample, approximately 9.7% were seen once. Input material: PBMCs. These receptors originate from a human donor in good health (CMV status not recorded). Some clones in this sample may be carry-over from other donors' samples.

This clonotype was recorded at least ten times. CDR3 residues: CASSPGAMNTEAFF. The CDR3 DNA reads as TGTGCCAGCAGTCCCGGCGCCATGAACACTGAAGCTTTCTTT. This chain joins TRBV28 and TRBJ1-1; no firm D call. Looked up from germline, CDR1 is MDHEN and CDR2 is SYDVKM. Trimming took 5 bases from V and 0 from J, leaving 10 bases between them. The CDR3 length is 14 residues.

CDR3 residues: CSVEDWSWGQGAFGEQFF. CDR3 bases: TGCAGCGTTGAAGATTGGAGTTGGGGACAGGGGGCTTTTGGTGAGCAGTTCTTC. The chain uses TRBV29-1 and TRBJ2-1; 12 nucleotides line up with TRBD1. The CDR3 runs to 18 residues. Per germline, CDR1 SQVTM and CDR2 ANQGSEA. The junction had 15 bases not matched to a gene; V was cut back by 0 bases and J by 9 bases.

This clonotype was seen repeatedly, ten times or more. The rearrangement links TRBV3-1 to TRBJ1-1; tentative D call: TRBD1 (6 bases). There are 18 residues in the CDR3. CDR1 and CDR2 from the germline V gene are LGHDT and YNNKEL (reference sequence). Trimming pared 4 bases from V and 0 bases from J, leaving 21 bases between. The CDR3 DNA reads TGTGCCAGCAGCCGGAACCGCCAATCTGGGGGCTTGAACACTGAAGCTTTCTTT. Translated, it gives CASSRNRQSGGLNTEAFF.

This clonotype showed up many times. V usage is TRBV19 and J usage is TRBJ1-2; no definite D call. Germline CDR1 reads LNHDA; CDR2 reads SQIVND (reference sequence). V was clipped by 0 bases and J by 4 bases, with 9 bases between them. The CDR3 is 14 amino acids. The CDR3 bases are TGTGCCAGTAGTATAGACGACCGGGGCTATGGCTACACCTTC. This encodes CASSIDDRGYGYTF.

This clonotype was detected a few times. The chain couples TRBV25-1 to TRBJ1-1, with TRBD1 as a possible D gene (5 bases). V shed 6 bases and J shed 1 base, with 18 bases lying between them. Germline values: CDR1 MGHDK, CDR2 SYGVNS. The CDR3 is 16 residues long. CDR3 region: CASRSGVLGGNTEAFF. The CDR3 DNA follows: TGTGCCAGCAGATCTGGGGTACTGGGGGGGAACACTGAAGCTTTCTTT.

In this sample, this clonotype turned up many times. The chain uses TRBV15 and TRBJ2-2, with 8 bases that match TRBD2. The CDR3 is made up of 17 amino acids. Per the germline V gene, CDR1 is LNHNV and CDR2 is YYDKDF (reference sequence). V gave up 2 bases and J gave up 8 bases; unmatched junction bases: 13. CDR3 loop: CATSRIPTGTRTGELFF. As DNA, the CDR3 is TGTGCCACCAGCAGAATTCCAACCGGGACTAGAACTGGGGAGCTGTTTTTT.

The table lists this clonotype with many counts. The V gene is TRBV20-1, the J gene TRBJ2-1; TRBD2 matches 11 bases. CDR3 length: 16 amino acids. The germline V gene has CDR1 DFQATT and CDR2 SNEGSKA (reference sequence). The ends lost 6 bases at V and 4 bases at J; junction bases unmatched: 11. Written as DNA, the CDR3 is TGCAGTGCCCAAAACCCTGGGACTAGCGGTTACAATGAGCAGTTCTTC. Translating it yields CSAQNPGTSGYNEQFF.

In this sample, this clonotype turned up a few times. The rearrangement joins TRBV10-3 to TRBJ1-4; D remains ambiguous. CDR3 size: 13 residues. V dropped 0 bases and J dropped 14 bases, with 13 bases sitting between them. Per germline, CDR1 ENHRY and CDR2 SYGVKD. The CDR3 protein is CAISESEDGGLFF. The CDR3 nucleotides are TGTGCCATCAGTGAGTCGGAGGACGGCGGTCTGTTTTTT.

This clonotype was recorded at least ten times. The chain uses TRBV7-8 and TRBJ2-7; TRBD1 is a possible D gene (6 bases). The CDR3 has 13 residues. V lost 1 base, J lost 9 bases, and 13 bases lay in between. Germline CDR1 is SGHVS and CDR2 is FQNEAQ. CDR3 in DNA: TGTGCCAGCAGCTTAGAGCTCTCAGGGGTGCAGTACTTC. Translated: CASSLELSGVQYF.

The V and J genes are TRBV20-1 and TRBJ1-4; D remains ambiguous. This CDR3 has 12 amino acids. The V end was cut by 2 bases, the J end by 2 bases, with 3 bases between. The germline CDR1 and CDR2 sequences are DFQATT and SNEGSKA (reference sequence). CDR3 in amino acids: CSARTTNEKLFF. In DNA, the CDR3 is TGCAGTGCTAGAACGACTAATGAAAAACTGTTTTTT.

This clonotype was observed many times. The gene calls are TRBV11-2 and TRBJ2-1; 10 nucleotides align to TRBD1. The CDR3 is 16 amino acids. Germline V CDR1 and CDR2: SGHAT, FQNNGV. With V trimmed by 2 bases and J by 8 bases, 9 bases remained unmatched. The CDR3 bases are TGTGCCAGCAGCTTAAACCGGGACAGGGGACTTGATGAGCAGTTCTTC. Translating gives CASSLNRDRGLDEQFF. Full variable domain (rest looked up from reference TRBV11-2 and TRBJ2-1): EAGVAQSPRYKIIEKRQSVAFWCNPISGHATLYWYQQILGQGPKLLIQFQNNGVVDDSQLPKDRFSAERLKGVDSTLKIQPAKLEDSAVYLCASSLNRDRGLDEQFFGPGTRLTVL.

This clonotype was seen at least ten times. The chain employs TRBV12-3 or TRBV12-4 and TRBJ1-1; D is ambiguous. Trimming took off 6 bases at V and 1 base at J, with 15 bases between the two ends. This CDR3 has 15 residues. As DNA, the CDR3 is TGTGCCAGCAGAGCGCCCCCGGGTACGAACACTGAAGCTTTCTTT. Its translation: CASRAPPGTNTEAFF.

Ten or more counts support this clonotype. This chain links TRBV7-2 with TRBJ2-1, with 9 bases lining up with TRBD1. The ends lost 5 bases at V and 4 bases at J; junction bases unmatched: 6. Looked up from germline, CDR1 is SGHTA and CDR2 is FQGNSA. This CDR3 has 15 amino acids. The CDR3 loop is CASSKAGQGYNEQFF. In nucleotides, the CDR3 is TGTGCCAGCAGCAAAGCGGGACAGGGTTACAATGAGCAGTTCTTC. The full variable domain, with the rest looked up from reference TRBV7-2 and TRBJ2-1, is GAGVSQSPSNKVTEKGKDVELRCDPISGHTALYWYRQSLGQGLEFLIYFQGNSAPDKSGLPSDRFSAERTGGSVSTLTIQRTQQEDSAVYLCASSKAGQGYNEQFFGPGTRLTVL.

The chain combines TRBV5-1 with TRBJ2-5; 7 bases line up with TRBD2. V lost 3 bases and J lost 4; bases outside the gene matches: 9. Germline V gene lookup returns CDR1 SGHRS and CDR2 YFSETQ. The CDR3 has 15 amino acids. CDR3 nucleotides: TGCGCCAGCAGCTCGGGACTATCCCTCGGAGAGACCCAGTACTTC. Its translation is CASSSGLSLGETQYF.

This clonotype came up many times. The chain combines TRBV6-1 with TRBJ1-2; no clear D gene. Per the germline V gene, CDR1 is MNHNS and CDR2 is SASEGT. V was trimmed by 2 bases and J by 4 bases, leaving 5 bases between them. The CDR3 spans 12 residues. This chain's CDR3 is CASSERIYGYTF. As DNA, the CDR3 is TGTGCCAGCAGTGAAAGAATCTATGGCTACACCTTC.

This clonotype was counted ten times or more. The genes are TRBV7-8 and TRBJ1-2; maybe TRBD1 (6 bases). Trimming stripped 4 bases from V and 5 bases from J, with 20 bases between. The V gene's germline CDR1 is SGHVS and CDR2 FQNEAQ. The CDR3 contains 16 residues. The chain's CDR3 is CASSSIWGGTLYGYTF. The CDR3 nucleotides are TGTGCCAGCAGCTCTATATGGGGGGGGACACTTTATGGCTACACCTTC.

This clonotype was recorded many times. V is TRBV7-2 and J is TRBJ1-2; D call uncertain. The CDR3 length is 15 residues. V shed 0 bases and J shed 6 bases, with 14 bases lying between them. Germline CDR1 is SGHTA and CDR2 is FQGNSA. The CDR3 DNA reads as TGTGCCAGCAGCTTAGCCCCACAGAGAAGCGATGGCTACACCTTC. Protein sequence: CASSLAPQRSDGYTF.

In this sample, this clonotype turned up many times. The rearrangement links TRBV20-1 to TRBJ2-7; 10 positions match TRBD2. With 4 bases clipped from V and 2 bases from J, the junction kept 2 bases outside the gene matches. CDR3 length equals 13 residues. Germline CDR1 and CDR2: DFQATT and SNEGSKA (reference sequence). The CDR3 here is CSATSGRAYEQYF. Written as DNA, the CDR3 is TGCAGTGCTACGAGCGGGAGGGCCTACGAGCAGTACTTC.

This clonotype appeared a single time. The chain recombines TRBV7-9 with TRBJ2-5, with TRBD1 as a possible D gene (5 bases). Germline V gene data show CDR1 as SEHNR and CDR2 as FQNEAQ (reference sequence). This CDR3 region has 17 residues. V gave up 3 bases and J gave up 0 bases, with 17 bases separating them. The CDR3 DNA sequence: TGTGCCAGCAGCTTCATCCTAGGGGCCCCTGACCAAGAGACCCAGTACTTC. Translation gives CASSFILGAPDQETQYF.

The V call is TRBV20-1, the J call TRBJ2-7, with D perhaps TRBD2 (6 bases). Germline V lookup: CDR1 DFQATT, CDR2 SNEGSKA (reference sequence). The CDR3 is 11 residues long. Trimming left V 8 bases short and J 6 bases short, with 14 bases between. CDR3 DNA sequence: TGCAGTATTCAGGTGGGGGGCGAGCAGTACTTC. Protein: CSIQVGGEQYF.

In the case of this clonotype: This may be a read error, as it is one base from a much larger clone. V and J are TRBV9 and TRBJ1-2; no clear D gene. Germline V gives CDR1 SGDLS, CDR2 YYNGEE. This CDR3 contains 13 residues. The CDR3 nucleotides read TGTGCCAGCAGCGGCCCGGATTTCTCTGGCTACAACTTC. As protein: CASSGPDFSGYNF. Filled out from reference TRBV9 and TRBJ1-2, the complete variable domain reads DSGVTQTPKHLITATGQRVTLRCSPRSGDLSVYWYQQSLDQGLQFLIQYYNGEERAKGNILERFSAQQFPDLHSELNLSSLELGDSALYFCASSGPDFSGYNFGSGTRLTVV.

The J gene is TRBJ2-7, the V gene TRBV19; 10 bases align to TRBD2. This CDR3 comprises 18 residues. Germline V CDR1 and CDR2: LNHDA, SQIVND (reference sequence). V lost 5 bases to trimming and J lost 2 bases; unmatched junction nucleotides: 15. CDR3 sequence: CASSSWGLASTEPYEQYF. DNA for the CDR3: TGTGCCAGTAGTTCTTGGGGACTAGCGTCGACAGAGCCCTACGAGCAGTACTTC.

This clonotype was counted between two and nine times. V gene TRBV2 combines with J gene TRBJ1-2, with D possibly matching TRBD1 (6 bases). This CDR3 is built from 14 residues. Trimming removed 0 bases at V and 7 bases at J, with 12 bases between. CDR1 and CDR2 (germline): SNHLY, FYNNEI. CDR3 sequence (DNA): TGTGCCAGCAGTGAAGCCCGGGGGCGCGTTGGCTACACCTTC. Translated, it gives CASSEARGRVGYTF.

The J gene is TRBJ2-6, the V gene TRBV15, with unresolved D. The CDR3 covers 21 residues. Per the germline V gene, CDR1 is LNHNV and CDR2 is YYDKDF (reference sequence). V was clipped by 1 base and J by 4 bases, with 26 bases between them. CDR3 sequence (DNA): TGTGCCACCAGCAGAGCATCAATTAGTGTGCTGCACTCTGAGGGGGCCAACGTCCTGACTTTC. Its translation is CATSRASISVLHSEGANVLTF.

There are many counts of this clonotype. The chain combines TRBV11-2 with TRBJ2-5; perhaps TRBD1 as D (5 bases). This CDR3 has 13 residues. V lost 4 bases, J lost 5 bases, and 11 bases lay in between. Germline assignment: CDR1 SGHAT and CDR2 FQNNGV. CDR3 nucleotide sequence: TGTGCCAGCAGCTCAGGGTTTGTCGAGACCCAGTACTTC. Encoded protein: CASSSGFVETQYF.

The chain employs TRBV25-1 and TRBJ2-7; maybe TRBD1 (6 bases). The germline CDR1 and CDR2 sequences are MGHDK and SYGVNS. Between the trimmed V and J ends, which lost 6 bases and 6 bases, there was a span of 12 bases. The CDR3 has 12 amino acids. CDR3 nucleotides: TGTGCCAGCAGCGAGGACAGCAGCGAGCAGTACTTC. Translated: CASSEDSSEQYF.

This clonotype showed up just a few times. This rearrangement joins TRBV24-1 to TRBJ2-1; D ambiguous. CDR1 is KGHDR and CDR2 is SFDVKD in the germline V gene. The CDR3 is made up of 13 amino acids. Trimming pared 3 bases from V and 12 bases from J, leaving 14 bases between. CDR3 sequence: CATSDRLDTVQFF. CDR3 DNA sequence: TGTGCCACCAGTGATCGGCTTGACACGGTGCAGTTCTTC.